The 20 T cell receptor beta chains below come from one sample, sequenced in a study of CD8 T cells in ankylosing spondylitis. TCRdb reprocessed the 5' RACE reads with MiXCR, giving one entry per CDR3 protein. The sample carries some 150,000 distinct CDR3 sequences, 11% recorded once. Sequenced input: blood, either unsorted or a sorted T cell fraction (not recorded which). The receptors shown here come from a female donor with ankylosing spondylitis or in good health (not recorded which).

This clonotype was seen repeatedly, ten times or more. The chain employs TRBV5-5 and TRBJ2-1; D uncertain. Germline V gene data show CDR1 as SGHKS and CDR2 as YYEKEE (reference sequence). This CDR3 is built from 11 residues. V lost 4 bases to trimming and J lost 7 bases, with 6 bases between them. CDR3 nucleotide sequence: TGTGCCAGCAGCCTACCTAATGAGCAGTTCTTC. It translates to CASSLPNEQFF. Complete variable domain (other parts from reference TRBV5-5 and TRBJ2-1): DAGVTQSPTHLIKTRGQQVTLRCSPISGHKSVSWYQQVLGQGPQFIFQYYEKEERGRGNFPDRFSARQFPNYSSELNVNALLLGDSALYLCASSLPNEQFFGPGTRLTVL.

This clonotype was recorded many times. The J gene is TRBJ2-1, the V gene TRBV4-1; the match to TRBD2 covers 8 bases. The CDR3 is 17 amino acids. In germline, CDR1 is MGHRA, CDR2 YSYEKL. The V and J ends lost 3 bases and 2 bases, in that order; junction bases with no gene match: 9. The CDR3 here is CASSQAGRGGPYNEQFF. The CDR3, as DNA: TGCGCCAGCAGCCAGGCGGGTCGGGGGGGCCCCTACAATGAGCAGTTCTTC.

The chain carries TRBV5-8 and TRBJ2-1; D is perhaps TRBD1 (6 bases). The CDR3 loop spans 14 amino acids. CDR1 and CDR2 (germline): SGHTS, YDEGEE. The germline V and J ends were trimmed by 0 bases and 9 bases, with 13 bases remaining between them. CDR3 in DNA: TGTGCCAGCAGCTTGGATACAGGGATGGGTGAGCAGTTCTTC. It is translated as CASSLDTGMGEQFF.

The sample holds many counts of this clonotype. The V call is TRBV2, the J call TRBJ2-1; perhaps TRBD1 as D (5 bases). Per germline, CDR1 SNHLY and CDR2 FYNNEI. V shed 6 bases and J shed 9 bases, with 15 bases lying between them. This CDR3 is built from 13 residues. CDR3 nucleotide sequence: TGTGCCAGCAGAACCGACAGCGTAACTGAGCAGTTCTTC. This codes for CASRTDSVTEQFF.

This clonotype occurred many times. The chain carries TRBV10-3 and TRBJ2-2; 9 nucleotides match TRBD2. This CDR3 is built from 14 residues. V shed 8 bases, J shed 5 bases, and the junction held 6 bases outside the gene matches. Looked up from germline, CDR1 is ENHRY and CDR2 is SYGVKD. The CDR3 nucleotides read TGTGCCATCGCCCGACTAGCGGAAACCGGGGAGCTGTTTTTT. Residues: CAIARLAETGELFF.

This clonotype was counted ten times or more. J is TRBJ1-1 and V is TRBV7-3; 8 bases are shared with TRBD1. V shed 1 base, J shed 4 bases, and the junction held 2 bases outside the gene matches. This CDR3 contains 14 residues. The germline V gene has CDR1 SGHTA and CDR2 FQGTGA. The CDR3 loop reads CASSLNGQGTEAFF. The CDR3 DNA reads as TGTGCCAGCAGCTTAAATGGACAGGGCACTGAAGCTTTCTTT.

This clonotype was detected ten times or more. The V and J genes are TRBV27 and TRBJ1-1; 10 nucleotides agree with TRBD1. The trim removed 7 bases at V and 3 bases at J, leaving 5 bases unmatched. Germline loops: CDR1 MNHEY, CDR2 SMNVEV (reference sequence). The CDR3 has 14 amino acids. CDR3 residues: CASKPGQGYTEAFF. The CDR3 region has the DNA TGTGCCAGCAAACCGGGACAGGGGTACACTGAAGCTTTCTTT.

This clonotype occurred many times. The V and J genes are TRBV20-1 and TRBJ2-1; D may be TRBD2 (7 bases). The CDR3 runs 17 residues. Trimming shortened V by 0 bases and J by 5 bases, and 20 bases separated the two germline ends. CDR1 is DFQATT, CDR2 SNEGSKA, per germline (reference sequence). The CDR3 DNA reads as TGCAGTGCTAGAGATCTCGGTAGGGGGGGCGGACACAATGAGCAGTTCTTC. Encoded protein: CSARDLGRGGGHNEQFF.

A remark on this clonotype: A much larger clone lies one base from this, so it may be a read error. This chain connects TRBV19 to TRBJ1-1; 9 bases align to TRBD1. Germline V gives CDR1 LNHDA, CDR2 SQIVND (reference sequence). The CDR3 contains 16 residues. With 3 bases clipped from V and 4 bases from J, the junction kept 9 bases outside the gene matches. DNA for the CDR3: TGTGCCAGTAGTATTTCTGGGACAGGGTTGGCCACTGAAGCTTTCTTT. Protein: CASSISGTGLATEAFF.

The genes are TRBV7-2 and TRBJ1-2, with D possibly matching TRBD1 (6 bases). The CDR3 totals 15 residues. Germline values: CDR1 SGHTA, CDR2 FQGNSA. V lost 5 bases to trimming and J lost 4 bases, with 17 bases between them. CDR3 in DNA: TGTGCCAGCAGCCCAGGGGCGGGGGCTCCCTATGGCTACACCTTC. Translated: CASSPGAGAPYGYTF.

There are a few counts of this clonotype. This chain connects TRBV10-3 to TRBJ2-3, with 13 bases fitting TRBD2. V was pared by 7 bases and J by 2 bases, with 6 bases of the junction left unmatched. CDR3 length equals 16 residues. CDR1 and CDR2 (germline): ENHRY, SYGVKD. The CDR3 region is CAIKTGTSGITDTQYF. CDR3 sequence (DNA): TGTGCCATCAAAACCGGGACTAGCGGGATCACAGATACGCAGTATTTT.

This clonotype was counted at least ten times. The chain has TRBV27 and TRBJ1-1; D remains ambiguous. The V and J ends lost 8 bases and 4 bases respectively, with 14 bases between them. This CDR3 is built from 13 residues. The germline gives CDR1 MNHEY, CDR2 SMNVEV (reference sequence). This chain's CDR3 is CASRTIGLTEAFF. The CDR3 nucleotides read TGTGCCAGCCGAACTATAGGCCTCACTGAAGCTTTCTTT.

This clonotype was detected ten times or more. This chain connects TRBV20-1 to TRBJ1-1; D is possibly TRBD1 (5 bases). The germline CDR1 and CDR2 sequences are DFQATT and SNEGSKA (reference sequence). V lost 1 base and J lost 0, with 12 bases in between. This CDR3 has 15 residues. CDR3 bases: TGCAGTGCTAGAGCCCCGGGACGGATGAACACTGAAGCTTTCTTT. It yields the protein CSARAPGRMNTEAFF.

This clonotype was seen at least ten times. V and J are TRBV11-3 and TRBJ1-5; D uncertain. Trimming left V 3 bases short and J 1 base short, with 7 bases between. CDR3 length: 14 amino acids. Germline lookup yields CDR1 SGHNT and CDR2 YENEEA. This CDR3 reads CASSFGESNQPQHF. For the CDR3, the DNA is TGTGCCAGCAGCTTCGGGGAGAGCAATCAGCCCCAGCATTTT.

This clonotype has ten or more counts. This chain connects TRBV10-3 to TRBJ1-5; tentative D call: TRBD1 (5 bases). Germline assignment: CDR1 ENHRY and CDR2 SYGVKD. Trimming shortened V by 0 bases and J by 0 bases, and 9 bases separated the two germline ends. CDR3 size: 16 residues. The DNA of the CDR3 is TGTGCCATCAGTGAGTCGGGACCCTCTAGCAATCAGCCCCAGCATTTT. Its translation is CAISESGPSSNQPQHF.

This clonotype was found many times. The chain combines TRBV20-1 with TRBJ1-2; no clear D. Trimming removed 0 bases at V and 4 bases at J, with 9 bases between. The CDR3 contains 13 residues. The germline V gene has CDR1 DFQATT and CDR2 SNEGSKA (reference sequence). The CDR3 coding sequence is TGCAGTGCTAGAGATTCGGCAGCCTATGGCTACACCTTC. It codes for CSARDSAAYGYTF.

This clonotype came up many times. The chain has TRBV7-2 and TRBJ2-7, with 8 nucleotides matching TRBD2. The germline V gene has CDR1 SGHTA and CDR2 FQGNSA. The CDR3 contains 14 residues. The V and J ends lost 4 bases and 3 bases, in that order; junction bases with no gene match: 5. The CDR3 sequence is CASSYPGLGYEQYF. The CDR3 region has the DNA TGTGCCAGCAGCTACCCGGGACTAGGCTACGAGCAGTACTTC.

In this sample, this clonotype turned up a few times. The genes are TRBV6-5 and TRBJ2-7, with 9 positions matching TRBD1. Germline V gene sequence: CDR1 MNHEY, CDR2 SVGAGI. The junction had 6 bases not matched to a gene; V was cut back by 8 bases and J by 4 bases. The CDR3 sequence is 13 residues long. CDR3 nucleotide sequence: TGTGCCAGCCAGCTGGGACAGGGATACGAGCAGTACTTC. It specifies CASQLGQGYEQYF.

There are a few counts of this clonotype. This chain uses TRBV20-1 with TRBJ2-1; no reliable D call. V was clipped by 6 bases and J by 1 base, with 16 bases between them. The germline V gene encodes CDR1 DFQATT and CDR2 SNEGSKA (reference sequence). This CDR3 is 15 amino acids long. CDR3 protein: CSANPDGKSYNEQFF. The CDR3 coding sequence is TGCAGTGCAAACCCTGACGGAAAGTCCTACAATGAGCAGTTCTTC.

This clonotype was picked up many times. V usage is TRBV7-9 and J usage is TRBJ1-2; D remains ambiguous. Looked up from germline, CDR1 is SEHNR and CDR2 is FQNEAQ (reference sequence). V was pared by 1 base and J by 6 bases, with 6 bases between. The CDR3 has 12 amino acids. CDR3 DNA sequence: TGTGCCAGCAGCTTAGTGGTGGATGGCTACACCTTC. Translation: CASSLVVDGYTF.